The source of this T cell receptor beta chain is a study of CD8 T cells in Susac syndrome. Both CD4+ and CD8+ T cells were negatively isolated, and TEMRA cells underwent FACS enrichment. This CDR3 region has 15 residues. Germline lookup yields CDR1 LNHDA and CDR2 SQIVND (reference sequence). V dropped 5 bases and J dropped 4 bases, with 17 bases sitting between them. The RNA input was roughly 0.45 to 1 ug, and it was reverse transcribed with random hexamers. TCRdb processed the immunoSEQ multiplex PCR reads anew with MiXCR; each CDR3 protein has one entry. The sample lists approximately 120,000 distinct CDR3 sequences, roughly 95% occurring once.

The chain carries TRBV19 and TRBJ1-1; D not resolved. The clonotype originates from a human donor in good health. Sequenced input: CD4+ T cells from PBMCs. CDR3 nucleotides: TGTGCCAGTAGTTCCCTAGCGGGTGGGCTCACTGAAGCTTTCTTT. As protein: CASSSLAGGLTEAFF. The full variable domain, completed using reference TRBV19 and TRBJ1-1, is DGGITQSPKYLFRKEGQNVTLSCEQNLNHDAMYWYRQDPGQGLRLIYYSQIVNDFQKGDIAEGYSVSREKKESFPLTVTSAQKNPTAFYLCASSSLAGGLTEAFFGQGTRLTVV.